This T cell receptor beta chain is from a study of T cell changes during pregnancy in multiple sclerosis. Produced via immunoSEQ multiplex PCR; TCRdb's table is partial and in-frame only. The data hold approximately 85,000 clones, with roughly 93% observed a single time. In its sample, this clone was seen once. V lost 3 bases, J lost 3 bases, and 2 bases stayed unmatched. Germline CDR1 SGHTA, CDR2 FQGNSA. This CDR3 is built from 13 residues. Sequenced material: peripheral blood, taken in the third trimester of pregnancy. The gene calls are TRBV7-2 and TRBJ2-7, with 7 nucleotides matching TRBD1. The TCR sequence derives from a female donor with multiple sclerosis, enrolled in a pregnancy study. The DNA for the CDR3 is TGTGCCAGCAGCTTTCCAGGGGGCTACGAGCAGTACTTC. As protein: CASSFPGGYEQYF.